Listed below are T cell receptor beta chains from one sample, sequenced in a study of blood T cell repertoires in COVID-19. Assay: immunoSEQ multiplex PCR; the TCRdb copy retains only in-frame clones and omits some. Here the sample spans about 220,000 clones, about four fifths being singletons. Material for sequencing was peripheral blood. The receptors come from a woman at least 80 years old with acute or convalescent COVID-19. Each CDR3 is given with its conserved first and last residue. Size values are once, few and many counts, or a class for expanded clones, and some rows have none.

size,V,J,CDR3
-,TRBV6-2/TRBV6-3,TRBJ2-7,CASSSPGVAGRRAQYF
few,TRBV10-3,TRBJ1-2,CAISGSGRADYGYTF
-,TRBV11-2,TRBJ2-2,CASSSVGELFF
-,TRBV5-1,TRBJ2-7,CASSLGVRGYEQYF
-,TRBV6-5,TRBJ1-4,CALRGSNEKLFF
once,TRBV28,TRBJ1-3,CASSLLVGTGENTIYF
-,TRBV14,TRBJ1-3,CASSPTGVIGNTIYF
-,TRBV11-3,TRBJ1-2,CASSSGQLLGGYTF
-,TRBV6-2/TRBV6-3,TRBJ1-2,CASSPGYLYGYTF
-,TRBV11-3,TRBJ1-6,CASSLGYRAEPLHF
-,TRBV5-4,TRBJ1-2,CASSPGTGDNYGYTF
-,TRBV5-6,TRBJ2-7,CASSSRLAGEQEQYF
-,TRBV6-5,TRBJ1-5,CASRLDRDQPQHF
-,TRBV5-1,TRBJ2-5,CASSPGGGQGQETQYF
few,TRBV9,TRBJ1-2,CASSGTGGSYGYTF
-,TRBV9,TRBJ2-3,CASSAGGLAGLTDTQYF
few,TRBV5-8,TRBJ2-5,CASRSRGEETQYF
-,TRBV7-2,TRBJ2-2,CASSPRLAGTGELFF
-,TRBV28,TRBJ2-5,CASTPGGDAAQYF
-,TRBV10-3,TRBJ2-5,CAISADRGRETQYF
few,TRBV4-1,TRBJ2-7,CASSQEESSYEQYF
-,TRBV4-2,TRBJ2-7,CASSQDELGYEQYF
once,TRBV7-9,TRBJ2-3,CASSSRLASTDTQYF
few,TRBV5-4,TRBJ2-3,CASSLMGADDTQYF
-,TRBV12-3/TRBV12-4,TRBJ1-2,CASSRGQDYGYTF